A single sample is the source of the 8 T cell receptor beta chains below, sequenced in a study of shared clonotypes between healthy human individuals. CD8 cells regarded as naive lacked CD45RO, were positively chosen for CCR7, and omitted terminally differentiated effector memory CD45RA+ cells. Data came from immunoSEQ multiplex PCR; TCRdb stores just in-frame clones and leaves some out. Among roughly 2.1 million clones, more than 85% were seen once, and the ten largest hold more than 1.5%. The sequencing sample was made of naive CD8+ T cells from PBMCs. Every receptor here comes from a man younger than 30 in good health. Some clones in this sample may be carry-over from other donors' samples.

This chain links TRBV27 with TRBJ1-2; D perhaps matches TRBD1 (5 bases). Germline values: CDR1 MNHEY, CDR2 SMNVEV (reference sequence). V lost 3 bases to trimming and J lost 8 bases, with 19 bases between them. The CDR3 is 15 amino acids. As DNA, the CDR3 is TGTGCCAGCAGTTTCAGATTCCCTAGTGGGACGGGCTACACCTTC. It is translated as CASSFRFPSGTGYTF.

This chain uses TRBV6-5 with TRBJ2-5; 8 bases fit TRBD1. The J call is in doubt because the DNA end fits TRBJ2-7 better. The length of the CDR3 is 15 residues. Germline-derived CDR1 and CDR2 are MNHEY and SVGAGI. The chain's CDR3 is CASKMGRTGTYEQYF. CDR3 nucleotide sequence: TGTGCCAGCAAAATGGGGAGGACAGGGACCTACGAGCAGTACTTC.

The genes are TRBV14 and TRBJ1-2; a possible D gene is TRBD1 (5 bases). The germline CDR1 and CDR2 sequences are SGHDN and FVKESK. The length of the CDR3 is 16 residues. V was shortened by 1 base and J by 0 bases, with 12 bases between the two germline ends. In DNA, the CDR3 is TGTGCCAGCAGCCAAGGGCGGGCAGGGACTAACTATGGCTACACCTTC. Protein: CASSQGRAGTNYGYTF.

Written as DNA, the CDR3 is TGTGCCAGCAGTTCCACCCGGGTGGGACAGGGGTTAGCCGAGCAGTACTTC. It yields the protein CASSSTRVGQGLAEQYF. The chain recombines TRBV28 with TRBJ2-7, with TRBD1 identical over 10 bases. Germline loops: CDR1 MDHEN, CDR2 SYDVKM. With V trimmed by 4 bases and J by 6 bases, 15 bases remained unmatched. The CDR3 covers 17 residues.

V usage is TRBV10-3 and J usage is TRBJ2-7, with 13 bases that match TRBD2. Germline trimming cut 2 bases from V and 2 bases from J; bases unmatched to any gene: 12. In germline, CDR1 is ENHRY, CDR2 SYGVKD. The CDR3 totals 19 residues. Written as DNA, the CDR3 is TGTGCCATCAGTGAGCTCCGCCGGACTAGCGGGAGTCCTGCCTACGAGCAGTACTTC. This translates into CAISELRRTSGSPAYEQYF.

This clone was detected once. The chain combines TRBV28 with TRBJ2-3; D call uncertain. V lost 7 bases to trimming and J lost 3 bases, with 11 bases between them. Germline lookup yields CDR1 MDHEN and CDR2 SYDVKM. This CDR3 comprises 13 residues. Here the CDR3 reads CASIPDGTDTQYF. CDR3 DNA: TGTGCCAGCATACCTGATGGGACAGATACGCAGTATTTT.

The chain is built from TRBV7-9 and TRBJ1-3, with D maybe TRBD1 (5 bases). V lost 2 bases and J 1 base, leaving 15 bases between the germline ends. The CDR3 extends over 17 amino acids. The germline V gene encodes CDR1 SEHNR and CDR2 FQNEAQ (reference sequence). Written as DNA, the CDR3 is TGTGCCAGCAGCTTACCCCACGAGGGACTTTCTGGAAACACCATATATTTT. Protein: CASSLPHEGLSGNTIYF.

The rearrangement joins TRBV6-6 to TRBJ1-2, with D possibly being TRBD1 (6 bases). V lost 6 bases to trimming and J lost 5 bases, with 13 bases between them. From germline, CDR1 is MNHNY and CDR2 SVGAGI (reference sequence). This CDR3 is built from 13 residues. This CDR3 reads CASSPAGVYGYTF. Here the CDR3 DNA reads TGTGCCAGCAGCCCCGCAGGGGTTTATGGCTACACCTTC.